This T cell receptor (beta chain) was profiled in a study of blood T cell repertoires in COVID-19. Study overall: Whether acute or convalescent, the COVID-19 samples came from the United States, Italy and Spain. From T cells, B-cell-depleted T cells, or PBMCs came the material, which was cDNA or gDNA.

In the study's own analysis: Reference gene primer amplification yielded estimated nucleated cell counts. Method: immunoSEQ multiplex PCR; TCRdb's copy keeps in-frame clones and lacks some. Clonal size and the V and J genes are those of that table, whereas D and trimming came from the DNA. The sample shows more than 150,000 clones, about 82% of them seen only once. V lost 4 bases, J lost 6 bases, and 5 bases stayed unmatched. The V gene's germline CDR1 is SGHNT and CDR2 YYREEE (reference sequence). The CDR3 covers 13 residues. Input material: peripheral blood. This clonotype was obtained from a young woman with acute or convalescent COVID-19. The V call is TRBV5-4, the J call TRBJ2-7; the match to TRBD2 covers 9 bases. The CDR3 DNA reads TGTGCCAGCAGCCCGCGGGGGGGCGTCGAGCAGTACTTC. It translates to CASSPRGGVEQYF. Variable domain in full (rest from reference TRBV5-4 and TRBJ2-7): ETGVTQSPTHLIKTRGQQVTLRCSSQSGHNTVSWYQQALGQGPQFIFQYYREEENGRGNFPPRFSGLQFPNYSSELNVNALELDDSALYLCASSPRGGVEQYFGPGTRLTVT.